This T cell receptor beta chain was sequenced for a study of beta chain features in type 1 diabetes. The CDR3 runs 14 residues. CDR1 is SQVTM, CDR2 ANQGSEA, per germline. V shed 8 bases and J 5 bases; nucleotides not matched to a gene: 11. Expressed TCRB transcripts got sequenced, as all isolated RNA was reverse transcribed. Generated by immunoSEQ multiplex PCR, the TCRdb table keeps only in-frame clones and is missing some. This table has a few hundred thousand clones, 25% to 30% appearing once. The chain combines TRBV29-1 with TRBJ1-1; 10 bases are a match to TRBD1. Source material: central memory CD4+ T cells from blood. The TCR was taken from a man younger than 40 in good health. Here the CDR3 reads CSPTGDRGGTEAFF. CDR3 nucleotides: TGCAGCCCGACGGGGGACAGGGGTGGGACTGAAGCTTTCTTT.